This T cell receptor (beta chain) derives from a study of blood T cell repertoires in COVID-19. As processed by the authors: Amplifying reference gene primers gave estimates of nucleated cell counts. This table comes from immunoSEQ multiplex PCR, and its TCRdb copy is limited to in-frame clones, with some not included. The D gene and trimming were derived from the DNA, and the V and J assignments and clone size from that table. The sample comprises about 190,000 clones, roughly nine tenths of which are singletons, and roughly 2% rests with the top ten. The length of the CDR3 is 15 residues. With 3 bases clipped from V and 6 bases from J, the junction kept 5 bases outside the gene matches. Germline loops: CDR1 MDHEN, CDR2 SYDVKM.

The gene calls are TRBV28 and TRBJ2-2; 9 nucleotides agree with TRBD2. The specimen was peripheral blood. The sequence came from a man aged 65 to 79 with active or convalescent COVID-19. This CDR3 is CASSFSLAGAGELFF. CDR3 sequence (DNA): TGTGCCAGCAGTTTTAGTTTAGCGGGAGCCGGGGAGCTGTTTTTT.